Listed below are T cell receptor beta chains from one sample, sequenced in a study of Ad26.COV2.S vaccination and SARS-CoV-2 variants. The repertoire was sequenced with immunoSEQ multiplex PCR; TCRdb's copy has only in-frame clones and lacks some. The sample records under 550,000 clones, 75% to 95% being singletons. The material sequenced was peripheral blood, taken in a trial of Ad26.COV2.S vaccine versus placebo. These receptors originate from a person between 18 and 65 years old who received the Ad26.COV2.S COVID-19 vaccine or a placebo. Both conserved end residues are part of each CDR3. D genes are given only for firm matches. Not all rows give a size; the values are once, few, many and, for expanded clones, a class.

D	V	size	J	CDR3	DNA
-	TRBV12-3/TRBV12-4	-	TRBJ2-2	CASSLLDTGELFF	TGTGCCAGCAGCTTGTTGGACACCGGGGAGCTGTTTTTT
-	TRBV12-3/TRBV12-4	-	TRBJ1-3	CASTPSGNTIYF	TGTGCCAGCACCCCCTCTGGAAACACCATATATTTT
TRBD2	TRBV5-6	-	TRBJ2-7	CASSTLAGGRYEQYF	TGTGCCAGCAGCACCTTAGCGGGAGGACGTTACGAGCAGTACTTC
-	TRBV5-4	once	TRBJ2-2	CASSLYVRNTGELFF	TGTGCCAGCAGCTTGTATGTCAGAAACACCGGGGAGCTGTTTTTT
-	TRBV29-1	-	TRBJ1-1	CSVVSNTEAFF	TGCAGCGTTGTTAGCAACACTGAAGCTTTCTTT
-	TRBV5-5	-	TRBJ1-2	CASSLAAETNYGYTF	TGTGCCAGCAGCTTGGCGGCAGAAACTAACTATGGCTACACCTTC
-	TRBV5-1	-	TRBJ1-1	CASSLDPNWNTEAFF	TGCGCCAGCAGCTTGGATCCAAATTGGAACACTGAAGCTTTCTTT
-	TRBV5-1	-	TRBJ2-5	CASSQGPSQAETQYF	TGCGCCAGCAGCCAAGGGCCTTCTCAGGCGGAGACCCAGTACTTC
-	TRBV6-6	-	TRBJ2-3	CASRHVQADTQYF	TGTGCCAGCAGACACGTACAGGCTGATACGCAGTATTTT
-	TRBV3-1/TRBV3-2	-	TRBJ2-1	CASRVGSTNYNEQFF	TGTGCCAGCAGAGTAGGGTCCACTAATTACAATGAGCAGTTCTTC
TRBD1	TRBV13	once	TRBJ2-7	CASSSGDSYEQYF	TGTGCCAGCAGCTCCGGGGACAGCTACGAGCAGTACTTC
-	TRBV5-1	-	TRBJ2-6	CASSLGLSSGANVLTF	TGCGCCAGCAGCTTGGGACTGAGCTCTGGGGCCAACGTCCTGACTTTC
-	TRBV4-2	once	TRBJ2-7	CASSPYPPVAYEQYF	TGTGCCAGCAGCCCCTACCCTCCCGTAGCCTACGAGCAGTACTTC
TRBD1	TRBV19	-	TRBJ2-7	CATAYRDRGYEQYF	TGTGCCACCGCATACCGGGACAGGGGGTACGAGCAGTACTTC
-	TRBV28	-	TRBJ1-2	CASSLTAPEEGYTF	TGTGCCAGCAGTTTAACGGCCCCTGAAGAGGGCTACACCTTC
TRBD2	TRBV6-5	-	TRBJ2-1	CASKPSGTYNEQFF	TGTGCCAGCAAACCTAGCGGGACCTACAATGAGCAGTTCTTC
-	TRBV11-2	-	TRBJ1-1	CASSPRSLSTEAFF	TGTGCCAGCAGCCCCCGGAGTTTGAGCACTGAAGCTTTCTTT
TRBD2	TRBV9	-	TRBJ2-3	CASTREGADTQYF	TGTGCCAGCACGCGGGAGGGGGCAGATACGCAGTATTTT
TRBD2	TRBV5-1	-	TRBJ2-1	CASSPGLAGNNEQFF	TGCGCCAGCAGCCCCGGACTAGCGGGTAACAATGAGCAGTTCTTC
-	TRBV24-1	-	TRBJ2-2	CAVGNRNTGELFF	TGTGCCGTAGGGAATCGGAACACCGGGGAGCTGTTTTTT
-	TRBV5-1	-	TRBJ1-4	CASSLWGNEKLFF	TGCGCCAGCAGCCTGTGGGGGAATGAAAAACTGTTTTTT
-	TRBV5-6	-	TRBJ2-7	CASSKSWGAGAYEQYF	TGTGCCAGCAGCAAATCTTGGGGGGCGGGAGCTTACGAGCAGTACTTC
-	TRBV4-3	once	TRBJ2-7	CASSQAVNSYEQYF	TGCGCCAGCAGCCAAGCGGTAAACTCCTACGAGCAGTACTTC
-	TRBV20-1	-	TRBJ2-1	CSASTPRRYNEQFF	TGCAGTGCTAGTACGCCACGGAGATACAATGAGCAGTTCTTC
TRBD2	TRBV29-1	-	TRBJ2-1	CSVEDSGRVYEQFF	TGCAGCGTTGAGGATAGCGGGAGGGTCTATGAGCAGTTCTTC
-	TRBV30	-	TRBJ1-5	CAWSVFSNQPQHF	TGTGCCTGGAGTGTATTCAGCAATCAGCCCCAGCATTTT
TRBD1	TRBV14	-	TRBJ2-2	CASSQNRGSGGELFF	TGTGCCAGCAGCCAGAACAGGGGGTCTGGCGGGGAGCTGTTTTTT